This TCR beta chain is from a study of blood T cells in healthy people across ages. A second PCR of 7 to 11 cycles used a sample-barcoded 5' primer and a J-beta primer mix. TCRdb itself ran the 5' RACE reads through MiXCR, one entry per CDR3 protein. The repertoire holds approximately 1.5 million distinct CDR3 sequences, with around 35% as singletons. In germline, CDR1 is WSHSY, CDR2 SAAADI. With 0 bases removed from V and 6 bases from J, the gap between germline ends came to 9 bases. This CDR3 has 14 residues. Roughly 9.8 milliliters of peripheral blood were drawn from each donor. The clonotype originates from a woman under 40 in good health. Sequencing used blood. V gene TRBV10-2 combines with J gene TRBJ1-5; TRBD1 is a possible D gene (6 bases). As DNA, the CDR3 is TGCGCCAGCAGTGAGTCATACAGGGTTCAGCCCCAGCATTTT. This codes for CASSESYRVQPQHF.